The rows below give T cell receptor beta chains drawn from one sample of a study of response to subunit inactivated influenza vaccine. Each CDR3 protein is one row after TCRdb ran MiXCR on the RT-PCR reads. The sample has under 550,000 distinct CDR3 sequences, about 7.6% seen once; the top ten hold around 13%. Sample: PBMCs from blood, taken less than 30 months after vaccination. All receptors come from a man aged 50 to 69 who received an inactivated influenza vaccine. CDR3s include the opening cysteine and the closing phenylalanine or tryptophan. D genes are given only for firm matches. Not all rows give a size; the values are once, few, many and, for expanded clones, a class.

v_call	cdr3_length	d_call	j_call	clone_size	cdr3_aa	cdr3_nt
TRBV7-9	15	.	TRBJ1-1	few	CASSLGFRPGGEAFF	TGTGCCAGCAGCTTAGGTTTTAGGCCCGGGGGTGAAGCTTTCTTT
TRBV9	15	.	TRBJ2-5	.	CASSVAPDTQETQYF	TGTGCCAGCAGCGTAGCTCCCGACACACAAGAGACCCAGTACTTC
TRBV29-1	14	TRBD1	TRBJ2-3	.	CSVDRGDGTDTQYF	TGCAGCGTCGACAGGGGGGATGGCACAGATACGCAGTATTTT
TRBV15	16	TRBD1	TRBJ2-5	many	CATSSYGQGLKETQYF	TGTGCCACCAGCAGCTACGGACAGGGTTTGAAAGAGACCCAGTACTTC
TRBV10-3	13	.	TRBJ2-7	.	CAIGSRRSYEQYF	TGTGCCATCGGATCCAGACGCTCCTACGAGCAGTACTTC
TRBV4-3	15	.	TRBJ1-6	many	CASSQTTGANSPLHF	TGCGCCAGCAGCCAAACGACAGGTGCTAATTCACCCCTCCACTTT
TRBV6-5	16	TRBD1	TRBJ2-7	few	CASSYRAGTGDYEQYF	TGTGCCAGCAGTTACAGAGCCGGGACAGGAGACTACGAGCAGTACTTC
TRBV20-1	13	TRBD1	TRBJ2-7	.	CSARDRLSYEQYF	TGCAGTGCTCGGGACAGGCTCTCCTACGAGCAGTACTTC
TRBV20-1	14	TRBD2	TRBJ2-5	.	CSARRGAREETQYF	TGCAGTGCTAGGCGGGGGGCTAGGGAAGAGACCCAGTACTTC
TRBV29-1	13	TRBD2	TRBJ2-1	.	CSVQRTSANEQFF	TGCAGCGTTCAGAGGACTAGCGCAAATGAGCAGTTCTTC
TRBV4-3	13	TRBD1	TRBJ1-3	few	CASSQGQGRTIYF	TGCGCCAGCAGCCAGGGACAGGGACGCACCATATATTTT
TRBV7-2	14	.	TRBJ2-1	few	CASSLAGRAQEQFF	TGTGCCAGCAGCTTAGCAGGCAGGGCCCAGGAGCAGTTCTTC
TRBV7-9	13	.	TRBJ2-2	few	CASRSGWTGELFF	TGTGCCAGCCGGTCGGGCTGGACCGGGGAGCTGTTTTTT
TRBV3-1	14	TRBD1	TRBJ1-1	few	CASSQGNRGTEAFF	TGTGCCAGCAGCCAAGGAAACAGGGGCACTGAAGCTTTCTTT
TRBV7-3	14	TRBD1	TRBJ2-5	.	CASSLALAGGTQYF	TGTGCCAGCAGCTTAGCGCTGGCAGGGGGGACCCAGTACTTC
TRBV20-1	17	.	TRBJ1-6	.	CSARAAAGGRLNSPLHF	TGCAGTGCTAGAGCGGCTGCCGGGGGGCGGCTAAATTCACCCCTCCACTTT
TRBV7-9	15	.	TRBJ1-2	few	CASSLGGGHEEGYTF	TGTGCCAGCAGCTTGGGTGGTGGCCACGAGGAGGGCTACACCTTC
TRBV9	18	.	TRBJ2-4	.	CASSATGAVTLAKNIQYF	TGTGCCAGCAGCGCCACGGGGGCGGTGACGCTAGCCAAAAACATTCAGTACTTC
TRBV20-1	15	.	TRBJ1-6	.	CSSPPSGALDSPLHF	TGCAGCTCACCCCCGTCGGGAGCCCTGGATTCACCCCTCCACTTT
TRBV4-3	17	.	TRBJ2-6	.	CASSLDLGAGGANVLTF	TGCGCCAGCAGTCTGGATCTGGGGGCTGGAGGGGCCAACGTCCTGACTTTC
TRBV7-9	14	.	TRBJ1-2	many	CASGRGVGNYGYTF	TGTGCCAGTGGCCGTGGGGTCGGAAACTATGGCTACACCTTC
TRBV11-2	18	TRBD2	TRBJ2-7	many	CASSSPSGLAGASYEQYF	TGTGCCAGCAGCTCTCCATCGGGACTAGCGGGGGCCTCCTACGAGCAGTACTTC
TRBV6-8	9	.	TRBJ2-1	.	CASANGQFF	TGTGCCAGCGCCAATGGGCAGTTCTTC
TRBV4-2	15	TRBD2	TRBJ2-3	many	CASSQEGREADTQYF	TGTGCCAGCAGCCAAGAAGGGAGGGAGGCAGATACGCAGTATTTT
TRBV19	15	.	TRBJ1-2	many	CASSIIGVLERGYTF	TGTGCCAGTAGTATAATCGGGGTCCTGGAGCGTGGCTACACCTTC
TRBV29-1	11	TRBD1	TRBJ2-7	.	CSAGQYYEQYF	TGCAGCGCGGGACAGTACTACGAGCAGTACTTC
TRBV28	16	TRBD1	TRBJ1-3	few	CASGAFDRGWGNTIYF	TGTGCCAGCGGGGCCTTCGACAGGGGCTGGGGAAACACCATATATTTT
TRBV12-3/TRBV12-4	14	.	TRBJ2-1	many	CASSLPQGNNEQFF	TGTGCCAGCAGTTTACCGCAGGGGAACAATGAGCAGTTCTTC
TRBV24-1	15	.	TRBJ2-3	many	CATSEEKGMPDTQYF	TGTGCCACCAGTGAAGAAAAGGGGATGCCAGATACGCAGTATTTT
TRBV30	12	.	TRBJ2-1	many	CAWSVGPNEQFF	TGTGCCTGGAGTGTAGGGCCGAATGAGCAGTTCTTC
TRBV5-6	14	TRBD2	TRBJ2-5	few	CASSSLAGDKTQYF	TGTGCCAGCAGCTCCTTAGCGGGAGACAAGACCCAGTACTTC
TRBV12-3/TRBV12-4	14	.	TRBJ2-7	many	CASRAGQGNYEQYF	TGTGCCAGCCGAGCGGGCCAGGGTAACTACGAGCAGTACTTC
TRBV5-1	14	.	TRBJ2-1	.	CASSLALDYNEQFF	TGCGCCAGCAGCTTGGCCCTGGACTACAATGAGCAGTTCTTC